These 21 T cell receptor beta chains were all obtained from the same sample, sequenced in a study of blood T cell repertoires in COVID-19 (dated by TCRdb to about 2020). To prepare the library, the immunoSEQ multiplex PCR assay was applied. This is the immuneACCESS table as TCRdb keeps it, with only in-frame sequences that have V and J called. A part of the clones is gone; compared with another copy, unresolved V genes explain less than half, and the rest is unexplained. Here the sample has approximately 230,000 clones; just over 85% occur a single time. The top ten constitute roughly 14% of the sample. The sample consisted of PBMCs or T cells enriched from blood (not recorded which). The receptors come from a woman between 45 and 60 years old with acute COVID-19.

The chain carries TRBV5-1 and TRBJ2-1; 12 bases agree with TRBD2. The J segment lost 8 bases and the V segment lost 5 bases, leaving 17 bases of the junction unmatched. Germline V gene sequence: CDR1 SGHRS, CDR2 YFSETQ. This CDR3 comprises 18 residues. The CDR3 loop is CASRSQPLTSGRPDEQFF. In DNA, the CDR3 is TGCGCCAGCAGATCCCAGCCCCTAACTAGCGGGAGGCCCGATGAGCAGTTCTTC.

The chain recombines TRBV7-2 with TRBJ2-2; 10 bases are a match to TRBD2. The CDR3 is 17 residues long. The junction had 4 bases not matched to a gene; V was cut back by 1 base and J by 2 bases. Per germline, CDR1 SGHTA and CDR2 FQGNSA. The CDR3 reads CASSLDTSGVNTGELFF. The DNA of the CDR3 is TGTGCCAGCAGCTTAGACACTAGCGGGGTTAACACCGGGGAGCTGTTTTTT.

This clone was observed a handful of times. This rearrangement joins TRBV27 to TRBJ2-7, with 12 bases matching TRBD2. CDR1 is MNHEY, CDR2 SMNVEV, per germline (reference sequence). J gave up 2 bases and V 3 bases, and 5 bases lay outside the gene matches. The CDR3 runs 16 residues. CDR3 sequence reads: CASSLSSGGVAYEQYF. In nucleotides, the CDR3 is TGTGCCAGCAGTTTGTCTAGCGGGGGGGTGGCCTACGAGCAGTACTTC.

The rearrangement joins TRBV4-3 to TRBJ1-1; 7 positions match TRBD1. Germline assignment: CDR1 LGHNA and CDR2 YSLEER. This CDR3 contains 15 residues. Trimming at V came to 0 bases and at J to 5 bases, leaving 6 bases not matched to a gene. The CDR3 here is CASSQDEGARTEAFF. The CDR3 nucleotides are TGCGCCAGCAGCCAAGACGAGGGGGCGAGGACTGAAGCTTTCTTT.

The V gene is TRBV5-1, the J gene TRBJ1-2; TRBD1 might be the D (5 bases). In germline, CDR1 is SGHRS, CDR2 YFSETQ. The V gene lost 4 bases and the J gene lost 5 bases, with 9 bases spanning the gap. The CDR3 length is 12 residues. CDR3 DNA sequence: TGCGCCAGCAGCCGGGGGAGTTATGGCTACACCTTC. This sequence encodes CASSRGSYGYTF.

The V and J genes are TRBV30 and TRBJ1-2; D might be TRBD1 (5 bases). The CDR3 is 14 residues long. Trimming left V 5 bases short and J 6 bases short, with 19 bases between. In germline, CDR1 is GTSNPN, CDR2 SVGIG (reference sequence). The CDR3 nucleotides read TGTGCCTGGGACGGGGGTACCCCTCTAGATGGCTACACCTTC. It codes for CAWDGGTPLDGYTF.

This clone has only one observation. V and J are TRBV28 and TRBJ2-3; D is undetermined. Germline V CDR1 and CDR2: MDHEN, SYDVKM. V was pared by 6 bases and J by 5 bases, with 12 bases between. The CDR3 is 13 amino acids. The CDR3 coding sequence is TGTGCCAGCAGCCTAAACCTCGAAGATACGCAGTATTTT. It is translated as CASSLNLEDTQYF.

This sequence joins TRBV4-1 and TRBJ2-6, with a possible D match to TRBD1 (5 bases). CDR1 MGHRA and CDR2 YSYEKL come from the germline V gene. V was clipped by 0 bases and J by 2 bases, with 11 bases between them. This CDR3 comprises 17 residues. CDR3: CASSQDVGAAGANVLTF. The CDR3 coding sequence is TGCGCCAGCAGCCAAGATGTAGGGGCCGCTGGGGCCAACGTCCTGACTTTC.

The chain combines TRBV5-4 with TRBJ2-1; D is unresolved. The CDR3 runs to 13 residues. Germline V gene data show CDR1 as SGHNT and CDR2 as YYREEE (reference sequence). V lost 2 bases to trimming and J lost 12 bases, with 15 bases between them. CDR3 region: CASSFSLEESQFF. The CDR3 DNA sequence: TGTGCCAGCAGCTTTAGCCTAGAGGAATCGCAGTTCTTC.

The V call is TRBV19, the J call TRBJ1-6; 9 bases agree with TRBD1. The CDR3 extends over 17 amino acids. From germline, CDR1 is LNHDA and CDR2 SQIVND (reference sequence). The junction had 13 bases not matched to a gene; V was cut back by 5 bases and J by 8 bases. The CDR3 reads CASSLPDRGVSDSPLHF. In DNA form, the CDR3 reads TGTGCCAGTAGTTTACCGGACAGGGGAGTATCTGATTCACCCCTCCACTTT. The whole variable domain, filled in from reference TRBV19 and TRBJ1-6, reads DGGITQSPKYLFRKEGQNVTLSCEQNLNHDAMYWYRQDPGQGLRLIYYSQIVNDFQKGDIAEGYSVSREKKESFPLTVTSAQKNPTAFYLCASSLPDRGVSDSPLHFGNGTRLTVT.

In its sample, this clone was seen many times. The gene calls are TRBV18 and TRBJ2-5; 10 positions match TRBD2. The CDR3 sequence is 15 residues long. After removal of 6 bases from V and 3 bases from J, the junction contained 7 bases not matched to a gene. Germline V gene lookup returns CDR1 KGHSH and CDR2 LQKENI. The CDR3 DNA sequence: TGTGCCAGCTCCCGGACTAGCGGAGATAAAGAGACCCAGTACTTC. It encodes CASSRTSGDKETQYF.

This clone was seen only a few times. The chain links TRBV27 to TRBJ1-6; D is uncertain. Looked up from germline, CDR1 is MNHEY and CDR2 is SMNVEV (reference sequence). Trimming stripped 3 bases from V and 10 bases from J, with 13 bases between. The CDR3 spans 14 residues. The CDR3 reads CASSFLQPSSPLHF. CDR3 DNA: TGTGCCAGCAGTTTTCTACAGCCTTCGTCACCCCTCCACTTT.

The chain employs TRBV5-1 and TRBJ2-3; 8 bases align to TRBD2. This CDR3 contains 16 residues. Trimming at V came to 5 bases and at J to 2 bases, leaving 10 bases not matched to a gene. Germline V lookup: CDR1 SGHRS, CDR2 YFSETQ. The CDR3 loop reads CASRMRGGRTTDTQYF. In DNA, the CDR3 is TGCGCCAGCAGAATGCGTGGCGGGAGGACCACAGATACGCAGTATTTT.

V usage is TRBV19 and J usage is TRBJ2-1; 11 positions agree with TRBD2. V shed 11 bases and J 2 bases; nucleotides not matched to a gene: 11. CDR1 LNHDA and CDR2 SQIVND come from the germline V gene (reference sequence). The CDR3 has 16 amino acids. In DNA form, the CDR3 reads TGTGCCGTGGGAACTAGCGGGAGTGGCCCCTACAATGAGCAGTTCTTC. It codes for CAVGTSGSGPYNEQFF.

The chain combines TRBV28 with TRBJ1-1; D may be TRBD1 (6 bases). The V end lost 8 bases, the J end lost 2 bases, and 18 bases lay between the germline ends. Germline CDR1 reads MDHEN; CDR2 reads SYDVKM. CDR3 length equals 15 residues. CDR3 coding DNA: TGTGCCAGCTCCCCTCACAGGGACCCTAACACTGAAGCTTTCTTT. Translated: CASSPHRDPNTEAFF.

The chain combines TRBV19 with TRBJ1-6; 7 nucleotides match TRBD1. The CDR3 extends over 17 amino acids. The J segment lost 11 bases and the V segment lost 2 bases, leaving 15 bases of the junction unmatched. The germline CDR1 and CDR2 sequences are LNHDA and SQIVND (reference sequence). CDR3: CASSISSTGALETPLHF. The CDR3 DNA is TGTGCCAGTAGTATATCATCTACAGGGGCCCTAGAGACACCCCTCCACTTT.

The chain joins TRBV5-1 to TRBJ2-2, with TRBD1 matching over 10 bases. V shed 4 bases and J 6 bases; nucleotides not matched to a gene: 9. This CDR3 has 16 amino acids. From germline, CDR1 is SGHRS and CDR2 YFSETQ. The CDR3 region has the DNA TGCGCCAGCAGCCCTAATCGACAGGGGGCGGCCGGGGAGCTGTTTTTT. Translating it yields CASSPNRQGAAGELFF.

This chain links TRBV11-2 with TRBJ1-1, with 9 bases that match TRBD1. Germline V gene data show CDR1 as SGHAT and CDR2 as FQNNGV. After removal of 5 bases from V and 1 base from J, the junction contained 14 bases not matched to a gene. The CDR3 is 18 amino acids. The DNA for the CDR3 is TGTGCCAGCAGCACCAGGGGGACCCGACAGGGGGAGAACACTGAAGCTTTCTTT. This translates into CASSTRGTRQGENTEAFF.

The chain joins TRBV9 to TRBJ2-5; 8 nucleotides line up with TRBD1. The CDR3 extends over 15 amino acids. Germline CDR1 and CDR2: SGDLS and YYNGEE. Trimming removed 4 bases from V and 4 bases from J; junction bases left unmatched: 9. CDR3 loop: CASSPRTGRGETQYF. In DNA, the CDR3 is TGTGCCAGCAGCCCAAGGACAGGGCGTGGAGAGACCCAGTACTTC.

This chain links TRBV5-6 with TRBJ1-1; D is unclear. With 10 bases removed from V and 4 bases from J, the gap between germline ends came to 14 bases. CDR1 is SGHDT and CDR2 is YYEEEE in the germline V gene. This CDR3 is 12 amino acids long. The CDR3 reads CADHHGGTEAFF. The CDR3 DNA sequence: TGTGCCGACCACCACGGAGGCACTGAAGCTTTCTTT.

Written as DNA, the CDR3 is TGTGCCAGTAGTAGGGGGACAGGAGATAAGCCCCAGCATTTT. Protein sequence: CASSRGTGDKPQHF. The J gene is TRBJ1-5, the V gene TRBV19; 8 nucleotides line up with TRBD1. Trimming took 4 bases from V and 8 from J; bases not matched to a gene: 7. CDR3 length: 14 residues. Germline-derived CDR1 and CDR2 are LNHDA and SQIVND (reference sequence).